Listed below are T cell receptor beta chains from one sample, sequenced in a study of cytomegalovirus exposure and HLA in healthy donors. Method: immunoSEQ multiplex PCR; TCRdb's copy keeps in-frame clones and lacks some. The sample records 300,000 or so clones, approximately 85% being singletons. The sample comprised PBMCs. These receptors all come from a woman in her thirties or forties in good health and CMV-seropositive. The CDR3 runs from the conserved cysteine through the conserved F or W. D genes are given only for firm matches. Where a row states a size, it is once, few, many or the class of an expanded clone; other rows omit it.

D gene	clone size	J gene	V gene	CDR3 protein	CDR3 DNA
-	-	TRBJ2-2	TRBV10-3	CAISEQVTNTGELFF	TGTGCCATCAGTGAGCAGGTTACGAACACCGGGGAGCTGTTTTTT
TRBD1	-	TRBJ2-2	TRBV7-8	CASSHTDRGSTGELFF	TGTGCCAGCAGCCATACGGACAGGGGGAGCACCGGGGAGCTGTTTTTT
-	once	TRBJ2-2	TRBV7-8	CASSLGQANTGELFF	TGTGCCAGCAGCCTGGGACAAGCGAACACCGGGGAGCTGTTTTTT
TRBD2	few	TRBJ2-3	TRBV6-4	CASSAREGPDTQYF	TGTGCCAGCAGTGCACGGGAGGGCCCAGATACGCAGTATTTT
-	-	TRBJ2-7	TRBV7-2	CASSFGPGSYEQYF	TGTGCCAGCAGCTTTGGGCCAGGGTCCTACGAGCAGTACTTC
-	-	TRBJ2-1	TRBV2	CASDEQGKLSYNEQFF	TGTGCCAGCGACGAGCAGGGCAAACTCTCCTACAATGAGCAGTTCTTC
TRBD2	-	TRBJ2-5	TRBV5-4	CASSSRTSGREIRDTQYF	TGTGCCAGCAGCTCCCGGACTAGCGGGAGGGAAATAAGAGATACCCAGTACTTC
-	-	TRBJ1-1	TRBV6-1	CASSEIAGAGAFF	TGTGCCAGCAGTGAAATCGCGGGGGCAGGAGCTTTCTTT
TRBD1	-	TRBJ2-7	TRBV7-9	CASRRDRGPTSSYEQYF	TGTGCCAGCAGGCGGGACAGGGGGCCCACAAGCTCCTACGAGCAGTACTTC
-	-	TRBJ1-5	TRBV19	CASSVGVYQPQHF	TGTGCCAGTAGTGTCGGGGTTTATCAGCCCCAGCATTTT
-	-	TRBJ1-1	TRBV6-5	CASSYGTSDEAFF	TGTGCCAGCAGTTACGGGACATCGGATGAAGCTTTCTTT
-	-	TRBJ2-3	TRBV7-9	CASSLSQHTDTQYF	TGTGCCAGCAGCTTATCCCAACACACAGATACGCAGTATTTT
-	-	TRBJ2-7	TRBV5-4	CASSLAREGEQYF	TGTGCCAGCAGCTTGGCCAGGGAAGGCGAGCAGTACTTC
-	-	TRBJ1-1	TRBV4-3	CASSQFRGAEAFF	TGCGCCAGCAGCCAATTTCGCGGGGCTGAAGCTTTCTTT
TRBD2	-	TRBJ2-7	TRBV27	CASSRRLAGAGEQYF	TGTGCCAGCAGTCGGCGACTAGCGGGAGCGGGCGAGCAGTACTTC
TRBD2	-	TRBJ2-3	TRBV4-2	CASSQDVASGRRQFQDTQYF	TGTGCCAGCAGCCAAGATGTGGCTAGCGGGAGACGCCAGTTTCAGGATACGCAGTATTTT
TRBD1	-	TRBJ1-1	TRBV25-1	CASSEVERGGTGTFGAFF	TGTGCCAGCAGCGAGGTTGAGAGAGGCGGGACAGGTACGTTTGGAGCTTTCTTT
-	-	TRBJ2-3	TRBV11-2	CASRENTDTQYF	TGTGCCAGCAGGGAGAACACAGATACGCAGTATTTT
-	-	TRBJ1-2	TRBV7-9	CASSPQGQSYGYTF	TGTGCCAGCAGCCCCCAGGGACAATCCTATGGCTACACCTTC
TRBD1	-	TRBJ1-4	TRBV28	CASRLPQQGLGEKLFF	TGTGCCAGCAGGCTACCGCAACAGGGGCTAGGTGAAAAACTGTTTTTT
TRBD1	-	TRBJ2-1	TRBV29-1	CSAEVTGGWDNEQFF	TGCAGCGCTGAAGTCACAGGGGGCTGGGACAATGAGCAGTTCTTC
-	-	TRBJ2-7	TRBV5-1	CASSDQGEGEQYF	TGCGCCAGCAGCGACCAAGGAGAGGGAGAGCAGTACTTC
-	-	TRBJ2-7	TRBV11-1	CASSSDRGEQYF	TGTGCCAGCAGCTCAGACCGGGGCGAGCAGTACTTC
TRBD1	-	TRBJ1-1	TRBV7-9	CASSLGDRGRVAFF	TGTGCCAGCAGCTTAGGGGACAGGGGGCGGGTGGCTTTCTTT
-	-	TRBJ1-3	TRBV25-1	CASTGYGNTIYF	TGTGCCAGCACAGGGTATGGAAACACCATATATTTT
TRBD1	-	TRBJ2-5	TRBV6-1	CASSVGTGVFQYF	TGTGCCAGCAGTGTAGGGACAGGGGTATTCCAGTACTTC
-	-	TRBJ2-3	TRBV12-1	CASSSVGLAGTSTDTQYF	TGTGCCAGCAGCTCGGTGGGACTAGCGGGGACTAGCACAGATACGCAGTATTTT
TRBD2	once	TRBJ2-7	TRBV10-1	CATERGSGRAGYEQYF	TGCGCCACCGAGAGAGGTAGCGGGAGGGCCGGGTACGAGCAGTACTTC
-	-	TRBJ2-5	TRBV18	CASSPGPGGETQYF	TGTGCCAGCTCACCAGGGCCCGGGGGAGAGACCCAGTACTTC
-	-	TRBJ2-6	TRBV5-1	CASSLQGAGANVLTF	TGCGCCAGCAGCTTGCAGGGCGCTGGGGCCAACGTCCTGACTTTC
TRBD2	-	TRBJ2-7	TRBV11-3	CASSLPRGDEQYF	TGTGCCAGCAGCTTACCTCGGGGGGACGAGCAGTACTTC
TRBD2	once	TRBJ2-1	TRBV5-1	CASSLGSGTRAGNEQFF	TGCGCCAGCAGCTTGGGTAGCGGGACGAGGGCGGGGAATGAGCAGTTCTTC
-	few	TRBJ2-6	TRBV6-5	CASSPSSGANVLTF	TGTGCCAGCAGTCCTAGCTCTGGGGCCAACGTCCTGACTTTC
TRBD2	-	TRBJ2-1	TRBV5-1	CASSQMGLAGGEQFF	TGCGCCAGCAGCCAAATGGGACTAGCGGGAGGGGAGCAGTTCTTC
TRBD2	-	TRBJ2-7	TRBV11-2	CASSSLAGGYEQYF	TGTGCCAGCAGCTCACTAGCGGGAGGGTACGAGCAGTACTTC
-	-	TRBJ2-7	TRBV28	CASSSPKGGPTYEQYF	TGTGCCAGCAGTTCCCCCAAAGGCGGGCCTACCTACGAGCAGTACTTC
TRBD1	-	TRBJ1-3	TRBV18	CASLQGARSPDTIYF	TGTGCCAGCTTACAGGGGGCGCGATCTCCGGACACCATATATTTT
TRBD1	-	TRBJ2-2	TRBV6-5	CASSRSYRGTGELFF	TGTGCCAGCAGTCGATCTTACAGGGGTACCGGGGAGCTGTTTTTT
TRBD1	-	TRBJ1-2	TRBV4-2	CASSQVPGTGLYGYTF	TGTGCCAGCAGCCAAGTCCCCGGGACAGGCCTCTATGGCTACACCTTC
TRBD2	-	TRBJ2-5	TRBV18	CASSPLAGEETQYF	TGTGCCAGCTCACCGCTAGCGGGAGAAGAGACCCAGTACTTC
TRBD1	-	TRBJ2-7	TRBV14	CASSQRGQGGSYEQYF	TGTGCCAGCAGCCAACGGGGACAGGGTGGGTCCTACGAGCAGTACTTC
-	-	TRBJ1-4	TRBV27	CASSRARNEKLFF	TGTGCCAGCAGCAGGGCCCGTAATGAAAAACTGTTTTTT
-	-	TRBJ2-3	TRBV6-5	CASSYSGGSDTQYF	TGTGCCAGCAGTTACTCAGGGGGATCAGATACGCAGTATTTT
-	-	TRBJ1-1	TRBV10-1	CASSESGRDTEAFF	TGCGCCAGCAGTGAGTCAGGCAGGGACACTGAAGCTTTCTTT
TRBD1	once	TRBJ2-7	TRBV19	CASSPGTGVGYEQYF	TGTGCCAGTAGTCCCGGGACAGGGGTCGGCTACGAGCAGTACTTC
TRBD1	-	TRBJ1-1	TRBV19	CASSVTGGNTEAFF	TGTGCCAGTAGTGTAACAGGGGGGAACACTGAAGCTTTCTTT
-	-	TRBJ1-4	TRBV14	CASSQDYGLPPEKLFF	TGTGCCAGCAGCCAAGATTATGGCCTTCCCCCAGAAAAACTGTTTTTT